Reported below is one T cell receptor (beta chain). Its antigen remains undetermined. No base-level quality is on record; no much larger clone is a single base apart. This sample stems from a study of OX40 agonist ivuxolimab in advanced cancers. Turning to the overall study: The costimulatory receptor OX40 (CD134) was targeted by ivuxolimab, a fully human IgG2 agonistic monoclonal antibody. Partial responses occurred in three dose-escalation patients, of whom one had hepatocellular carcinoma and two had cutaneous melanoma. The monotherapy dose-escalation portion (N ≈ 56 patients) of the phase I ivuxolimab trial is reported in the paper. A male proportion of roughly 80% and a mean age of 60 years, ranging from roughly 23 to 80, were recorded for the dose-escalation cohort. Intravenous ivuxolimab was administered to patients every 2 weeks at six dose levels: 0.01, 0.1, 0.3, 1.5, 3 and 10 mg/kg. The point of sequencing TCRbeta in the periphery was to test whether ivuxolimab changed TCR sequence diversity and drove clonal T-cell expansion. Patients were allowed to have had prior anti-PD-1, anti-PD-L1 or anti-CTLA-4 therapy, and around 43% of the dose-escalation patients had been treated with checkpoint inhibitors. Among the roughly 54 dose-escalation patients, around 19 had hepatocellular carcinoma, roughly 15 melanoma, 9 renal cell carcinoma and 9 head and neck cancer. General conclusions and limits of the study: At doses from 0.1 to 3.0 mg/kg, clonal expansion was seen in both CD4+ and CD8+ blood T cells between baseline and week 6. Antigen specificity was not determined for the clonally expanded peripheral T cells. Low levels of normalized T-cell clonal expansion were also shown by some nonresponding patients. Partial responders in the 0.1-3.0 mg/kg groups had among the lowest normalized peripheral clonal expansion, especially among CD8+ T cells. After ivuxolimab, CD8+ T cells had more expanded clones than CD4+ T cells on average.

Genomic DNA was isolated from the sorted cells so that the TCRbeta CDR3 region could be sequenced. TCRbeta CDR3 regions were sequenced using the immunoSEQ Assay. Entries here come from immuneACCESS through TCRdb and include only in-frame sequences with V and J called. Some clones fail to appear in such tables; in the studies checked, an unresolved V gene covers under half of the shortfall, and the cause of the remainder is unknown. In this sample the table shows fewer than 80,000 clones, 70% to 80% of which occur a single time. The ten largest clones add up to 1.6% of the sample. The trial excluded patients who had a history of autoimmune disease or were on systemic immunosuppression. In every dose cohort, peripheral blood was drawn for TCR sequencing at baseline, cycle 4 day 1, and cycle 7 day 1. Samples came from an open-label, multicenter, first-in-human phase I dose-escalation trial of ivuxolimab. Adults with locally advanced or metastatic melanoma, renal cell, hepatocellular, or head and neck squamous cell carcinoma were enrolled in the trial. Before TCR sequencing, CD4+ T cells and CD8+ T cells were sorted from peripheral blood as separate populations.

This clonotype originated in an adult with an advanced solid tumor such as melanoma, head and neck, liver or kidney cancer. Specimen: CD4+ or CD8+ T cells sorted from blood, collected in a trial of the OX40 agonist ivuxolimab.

The CDR3 region: CASSPRTGVRYGYTF. The bases are TGCGCCAGCAGCCCGAGGACAGGGGTGAGGTATGGCTACACCTTC. The chain is encoded by TRBV4-1 joined to TRBJ1-2; 9 junctional bases match TRBD1. CDR1 and CDR2 are read off the germline V gene as MGHRA and YSYEKL. V lost 4 bases and J lost 5 bases, and the count of bases not matched to a germline gene is 8. From its cysteine to its phenylalanine, the CDR3 spans 15 amino acids. Only the CDR3 DNA stays, 45 bases, in frame from base 1.